This TCR beta chain comes out of a study of shared T cell receptors in the human thymus. Sequenced by immunoSEQ multiplex PCR; TCRdb stores in-frame clones only, minus some. The sample lists hundreds of thousands of clones, 85% to 90% occurring once. The CDR3 sequence is 19 residues long. CDR1 SNHLY and CDR2 FYNNEI come from the germline V gene. Trimming removed 1 base at V and 0 bases at J, with 20 bases between. These data were also reused for a study on human thymus T cells. As that report states: Samples came from healthy Finnish infants during open corrective cardiac surgery. Related research described thymic repertoires that were highly overlapping among unrelated individuals.

The chain employs TRBV2 and TRBJ2-3, with D perhaps matching TRBD2 (5 bases). Sequenced: thymocytes. The receptor was isolated from a boy in the first two years of life with a congenital heart defect. CDR3 sequence (DNA): TGTGCCAGCAGTGAAGTGGGTGATAGGAGCGGAGAGAGCACAGATACGCAGTATTTT. Its protein product is CASSEVGDRSGESTDTQYF.